The 12 T cell receptor beta chains listed next were all sequenced from one sample in a study of blood T cell repertoires in COVID-19. Only in-frame clones appear in the TCRdb table, and some are missing; sequencing was by immunoSEQ multiplex PCR. The data show roughly 500,000 clones, about 88% seen once. Sample: peripheral blood. The receptor set was obtained from a man aged 18 to 29 with COVID-19, enrolled during active disease.

This clone was found a few times. V and J are TRBV19 and TRBJ2-7; 7 bases map to TRBD1. This CDR3 comprises 15 residues. Germline CDR1 and CDR2: LNHDA and SQIVND (reference sequence). V was pared by 5 bases and J by 3 bases, with 10 bases of the junction left unmatched. In DNA, the CDR3 is TGTGCCAGTAGTGTGACCGGGACAGATAACTACGAGCAGTACTTC. Its translation: CASSVTGTDNYEQYF.

The chain employs TRBV3-1 (or the pseudogene TRBV3-2) and TRBJ2-5, with TRBD2 matching over 7 bases. V gave up 0 bases and J gave up 4 bases; unmatched junction bases: 5. CDR3 length: 15 residues. Germline V gives CDR1 LGHDT, CDR2 YNNKEL (reference sequence). The CDR3 nucleotides read TGTGCCAGCAGCCAAGATCCCAGCGGGGTAGAGACCCAGTACTTC. Its translation: CASSQDPSGVETQYF.

J is TRBJ2-2 and V is TRBV7-2, with 7 bases identical to TRBD2. Per the germline V gene, CDR1 is SGHTA and CDR2 is FQGNSA. The ends lost 6 bases at V and 1 base at J; junction bases unmatched: 2. This CDR3 comprises 14 residues. CDR3 DNA: TGTGCCAGCAGGAGCGGGATGAACACCGGGGAGCTGTTTTTT. It encodes CASRSGMNTGELFF.

This clone was recorded once. DNA for the CDR3: TGCGCCAGCAGCTTGGAAGGTAGCGGGGGGTCGTGGGAGACCCAGTACTTC. Translation: CASSLEGSGGSWETQYF. The chain recombines TRBV5-1 with TRBJ2-5; 10 nucleotides match TRBD2. The junction had 10 bases not matched to a gene; V was cut back by 0 bases and J by 5 bases. Germline CDR1 SGHRS, CDR2 YFSETQ. The CDR3 spans 17 residues.

This clone was detected a few times. In nucleotides, the CDR3 is TGTGCCAGCAGCCAAGATCAGACTCACGTCTACAATGAGCAGTTCTTC. Translating it yields CASSQDQTHVYNEQFF. V gene TRBV3-1 (or the pseudogene TRBV3-2) combines with J gene TRBJ2-1; the D is unclear. Germline V gene data show CDR1 as LGHDT and CDR2 as YNNKEL (reference sequence). V dropped 0 bases and J dropped 3 bases, with 12 bases sitting between them. This CDR3 spans 16 amino acids.

This clone was seen more than once but under ten times. The chain employs TRBV11-2 and TRBJ2-3; 9 bases align to TRBD2. The CDR3 totals 15 residues. The junction had 5 bases not matched to a gene; V was cut back by 5 bases and J by 2 bases. The germline V gene encodes CDR1 SGHAT and CDR2 FQNNGV. The CDR3 coding sequence is TGTGCCAGCAGCCTGCTAGCGGGGCTCACAGATACGCAGTATTTT. Translating it yields CASSLLAGLTDTQYF.

The chain recombines TRBV24-1 with TRBJ2-7; 8 bases are shared with TRBD1. The V gene end was trimmed by 0 bases and the J gene end by 2 bases; junction bases not matched to a gene: 8. Germline V gene lookup returns CDR1 KGHDR and CDR2 SFDVKD. CDR3 length: 17 residues. The CDR3 loop reads CATSDLDRGRLAYEQYF. In nucleotides, the CDR3 is TGTGCCACCAGTGATTTGGACAGGGGACGACTGGCCTACGAGCAGTACTTC.

The rearrangement links TRBV18 to TRBJ2-4; D ambiguous. Trimming left V 5 bases short and J 0 bases short, with 8 bases between. The CDR3 is 14 amino acids. Germline values: CDR1 KGHSH, CDR2 LQKENI. CDR3 in amino acids: CASSVDLAKNIQYF. The CDR3 DNA reads as TGTGCCAGCTCAGTAGACTTAGCCAAAAACATTCAGTACTTC. The full variable domain, in which reference TRBV18 and TRBJ2-4 provide the parts outside the CDR3, is NAGVMQNPRHLVRRRGQEARLRCSPMKGHSHVYWYRQLPEEGLKFMVYLQKENIIDESGMPKERFSAEFPKEGPSILRIQQVVRGDSAAYFCASSVDLAKNIQYFGAGTRLSVL.

J is TRBJ2-7 and V is TRBV27; 8 bases map to TRBD2. The CDR3 is made up of 15 amino acids. Trimming removed 7 bases from V and 0 bases from J; junction bases left unmatched: 8. CDR1 MNHEY and CDR2 SMNVEV come from the germline V gene (reference sequence). CDR3 nucleotides: TGTGCCAGCACCCAACGGGGGGGCGCCTCCTACGAGCAGTACTTC. Protein product: CASTQRGGASYEQYF.

The V and J genes are TRBV7-9 and TRBJ2-7, with a weak D call TRBD2 (6 bases). This CDR3 spans 15 amino acids. Per the germline V gene, CDR1 is SEHNR and CDR2 is FQNEAQ (reference sequence). V lost 5 bases and J 5 bases, leaving 19 bases between the germline ends. CDR3 DNA: TGTGCCAGCAGCAAACCAGGGACTGCGCTCAACGAGCAGTACTTC. It encodes CASSKPGTALNEQYF.

V is TRBV7-8 and J is TRBJ2-3, with a weak D call TRBD2 (5 bases). The CDR3 is 14 residues long. The germline V gene encodes CDR1 SGHVS and CDR2 FQNEAQ. V lost 4 bases to trimming and J lost 3 bases, with 11 bases between them. CDR3: CASSSPPGTDTQYF. The CDR3 DNA reads as TGTGCCAGCAGCTCCCCCCCGGGGACAGATACGCAGTATTTT.

The rearrangement uses TRBV7-9 and TRBJ1-1; D might be TRBD1 (5 bases). The length of the CDR3 is 12 residues. Germline V lookup: CDR1 SEHNR, CDR2 FQNEAQ (reference sequence). V was clipped by 9 bases and J by 0 bases, with 8 bases between them. This CDR3 reads CASRGVNTEAFF. CDR3 in DNA: TGTGCCAGTAGGGGTGTGAACACTGAAGCTTTCTTT.